The 20 T cell receptor beta chains in this list originate from one sample, sequenced in a study of blood T cell repertoires in COVID-19. Measured with immunoSEQ multiplex PCR; TCRdb has only the in-frame clones, and not every one. The table includes 180,000 or so clones, about 83% detected once. Sequencing input: PBMCs or T cells enriched from blood (not recorded which). The source is a woman aged 50 to 60 in a cohort exposed to, infected with or recovered from COVID-19 (not recorded which).

This sequence joins TRBV5-6 and TRBJ2-3; 10 bases fit TRBD2. From germline, CDR1 is SGHDT and CDR2 YYEEEE. This CDR3 spans 17 amino acids. J was trimmed by 2 bases and V by 1 base; bases with no gene match: 7. DNA of the CDR3: TGTGCCAGCAGCTTGAGGAGTAGCGGGGGGTCCACAGATACGCAGTATTTT. Amino acids: CASSLRSSGGSTDTQYF. The full variable domain, rest sourced from reference TRBV5-6 and TRBJ2-3, is DAGVTQSPTHLIKTRGQQVTLRCSPKSGHDTVSWYQQALGQGPQFIFQYYEEEERQRGNFPDRFSGHQFPNYSSELNVNALLLGDSALYLCASSLRSSGGSTDTQYFGPGTRLTVL.

The chain links TRBV5-6 to TRBJ1-5; D not certain. CDR3 size: 13 residues. CDR1 is SGHDT, CDR2 YYEEEE, per germline. V gave up 2 bases and J gave up 6 bases, with 9 bases separating them. The CDR3 DNA is TGTGCCAGCAGCTTAGGAGCGCGTCAGCCCCAGCATTTT. Protein sequence: CASSLGARQPQHF.

The chain is built from TRBV11-3 and TRBJ2-3; D might be TRBD2 (5 bases). The CDR3 covers 16 residues. The germline V gene encodes CDR1 SGHNT and CDR2 YENEEA. Trimming removed 4 bases from V and 5 bases from J, with 19 bases in between. CDR3 protein: CASSSRESGPGDTQYF. For the CDR3, the DNA is TGTGCCAGCAGCTCCCGAGAGAGCGGCCCCGGAGATACGCAGTATTTT.

The sample holds one count of this clone. The rearrangement joins TRBV6-5 to TRBJ2-7; weak D call: TRBD2 (6 bases). Germline V gene lookup returns CDR1 MNHEY and CDR2 SVGAGI. The CDR3 length is 13 residues. Between the trimmed V and J ends, which lost 6 bases and 4 bases, there was a span of 13 bases. CDR3: CASSFTGRYEQYF. CDR3 nucleotides: TGTGCCAGCAGCTTTACTGGGAGGTACGAGCAGTACTTC.

The chain has TRBV6-5 and TRBJ1-1; TRBD1 aligns across 7 bases. In germline, CDR1 is MNHEY, CDR2 SVGAGI. The CDR3 consists of 14 residues. Trimming took 5 bases from V and 3 from J; bases not matched to a gene: 6. CDR3 amino acids: CASSPGDRYTEAFF. CDR3 in DNA: TGTGCCAGCAGTCCCGGGGACAGATACACTGAAGCTTTCTTT.

The chain couples TRBV5-6 to TRBJ1-4; tentative D call: TRBD1 (5 bases). Trimming took 1 base from V and 7 from J, leaving 11 bases between them. This CDR3 has 14 amino acids. Germline CDR1 is SGHDT and CDR2 is YYEEEE. CDR3 in DNA: TGTGCCAGCAGCTTGCCGGGGGTGGGTGAAAAACTGTTTTTT. As protein: CASSLPGVGEKLFF.

The chain couples TRBV9 to TRBJ2-2, with 10 bases that match TRBD2. This CDR3 has 16 amino acids. V lost 3 bases, J lost 4 bases, and 6 bases stayed unmatched. The V gene's germline CDR1 is SGDLS and CDR2 YYNGEE. As DNA, the CDR3 is TGTGCCAGCAGCGGTTTAGCGGGGGGTGCCACCGGGGAGCTGTTTTTT. As protein: CASSGLAGGATGELFF.

The gene calls are TRBV6-1 and TRBJ2-6; 10 bases fit TRBD1. Germline CDR1 is MNHNS and CDR2 is SASEGT. V gave up 4 bases and J gave up 0 bases; unmatched junction bases: 3. This CDR3 has 17 residues. This CDR3 is CASSGQGALSGANVLTF. In DNA, the CDR3 is TGTGCCAGCAGTGGACAGGGGGCCCTCTCTGGGGCCAACGTCCTGACTTTC.

The chain recombines TRBV4-2 with TRBJ2-2, with TRBD2 matching 8 bases. Germline CDR1 is LGHNA and CDR2 is YNFKEQ. The CDR3 length is 19 residues. Trimming removed 0 bases from V and 7 bases from J; junction bases left unmatched: 16. The CDR3 region is CASSQEVEAGGSKGGELFF. For the CDR3, the DNA is TGTGCCAGCAGCCAAGAGGTAGAGGCGGGAGGAAGCAAGGGCGGGGAGCTGTTTTTT.

This chain uses TRBV19 with TRBJ1-5; D ambiguous. Germline V lookup: CDR1 LNHDA, CDR2 SQIVND (reference sequence). V was trimmed by 6 bases and J by 5 bases, leaving 8 bases between them. The CDR3 is 12 amino acids. The CDR3 region has the DNA TGTGCCAGTAGGCCTGGAGATCAGCCCCAGCATTTT. Translated, it gives CASRPGDQPQHF.

As concerns this clone: At the DNA level, this CDR3 is encoded by other sequences in the same sample as well. The chain combines TRBV3-1 (or the pseudogene TRBV3-2) with TRBJ1-5, with 8 bases lining up with TRBD1. CDR3 size: 13 residues. V lost 4 bases, J lost 5 bases, and 1 base stayed unmatched. Germline V gives CDR1 LGHDT, CDR2 YNNKEL (reference sequence). The CDR3 region has the DNA TGTGCCAGCAGCCTACAGGGGGATCAGCCCCAGCATTTT. It translates to CASSLQGDQPQHF.

V is TRBV6-2 or TRBV6-3 and J is TRBJ1-6, with D hard to call. Trimming shortened V by 3 bases and J by 9 bases, and 6 bases separated the two germline ends. CDR3 length: 12 amino acids. CDR1 is MNHEY and CDR2 is SVGEGT in the germline V gene. CDR3 amino acids: CASSYPFSPLHF. The CDR3 nucleotides are TGTGCCAGCAGTTATCCCTTTTCACCCCTCCACTTT.

The rearrangement joins TRBV11-3 to TRBJ2-1; tentatively, D is TRBD2 (5 bases). The length of the CDR3 is 15 residues. The germline gives CDR1 SGHNT, CDR2 YENEEA. V lost 6 bases, J lost 1 base, and 13 bases lay in between. This chain's CDR3 is CASSFRSGSYNEQFF. CDR3 bases: TGTGCCAGCAGTTTCAGGAGCGGATCCTACAATGAGCAGTTCTTC.

This clone came up a few times. This chain joins TRBV6-5 and TRBJ2-1, with 10 bases matching TRBD1. Germline assignment: CDR1 MNHEY and CDR2 SVGAGI. The V and J ends lost 5 bases and 9 bases, in that order; junction bases with no gene match: 7. The CDR3 loop spans 14 amino acids. The CDR3 nucleotides read TGTGCCAGCAGTAGCCGGGACAGGGGCGTTGAGCAGTTCTTC. Encoded protein: CASSSRDRGVEQFF.

The gene calls are TRBV7-8 and TRBJ2-3; 9 bases align to TRBD2. V lost 1 base and J lost 4; bases outside the gene matches: 6. Germline CDR1 reads SGHVS; CDR2 reads FQNEAQ. The CDR3 runs to 16 residues. The CDR3 is CASSLVSRGGPDTQYF. DNA of the CDR3: TGTGCCAGCAGCTTAGTCTCGCGGGGGGGCCCAGATACGCAGTATTTT.

The CDR3 DNA follows: TGTGCCAGCAGTTACTCCGACAGGGTGTGGACAGATACGCAGTATTTT. Residues: CASSYSDRVWTDTQYF. The V and J genes are TRBV6-5 and TRBJ2-3; 7 bases are a match to TRBD1. There are 16 residues in the CDR3. V was pared by 0 bases and J by 3 bases, with 6 bases of the junction left unmatched. Germline V gene data show CDR1 as MNHEY and CDR2 as SVGAGI.

V gene TRBV30 combines with J gene TRBJ2-3, with D perhaps matching TRBD1 (6 bases). V gave up 3 bases and J gave up 3 bases, with 13 bases separating them. Per the germline V gene, CDR1 is GTSNPN and CDR2 is SVGIG (reference sequence). The CDR3 extends over 14 amino acids. The CDR3 bases are TGTGCCTGGAGACACAGGGTTGGAACAGATACGCAGTATTTT. Translated, it gives CAWRHRVGTDTQYF.

V is TRBV2 and J is TRBJ2-7; D perhaps matches TRBD2 (5 bases). The germline V gene has CDR1 SNHLY and CDR2 FYNNEI. V lost 6 bases to trimming and J lost 6 bases, with 9 bases between them. The CDR3 runs to 11 residues. The CDR3 loop is CASRGATEQYF. CDR3 sequence (DNA): TGTGCCAGCAGGGGAGCTACCGAGCAGTACTTC.

J is TRBJ1-2 and V is TRBV5-1; 7 bases are shared with TRBD1. The ends lost 4 bases at V and 6 bases at J; junction bases unmatched: 9. Germline V lookup: CDR1 SGHRS, CDR2 YFSETQ. This CDR3 contains 14 residues. The CDR3: CASSRNDREDGYTF. Written as DNA, the CDR3 is TGCGCCAGCAGCCGGAACGACAGGGAGGATGGCTACACCTTC. Full variable domain (remainder filled in from reference TRBV5-1 and TRBJ1-2): KAGVTQTPRYLIKTRGQQVTLSCSPISGHRSVSWYQQTPGQGLQFLFEYFSETQRNKGNFPGRFSGRQFSNSRSEMNVSTLELGDSALYLCASSRNDREDGYTFGSGTRLTVV.

This clone was observed a single time. The chain links TRBV7-6 to TRBJ2-6, with TRBD2 as a possible D gene (6 bases). The CDR3 length is 15 residues. With 2 bases removed from V and 4 bases from J, the gap between germline ends came to 9 bases. The germline CDR1 and CDR2 sequences are SGHVS and FNYEAQ. The CDR3 coding sequence is TGTGCCAGCAGCTTACGGGGGTCCGGGGCCAACGTCCTGACTTTC. Translating gives CASSLRGSGANVLTF.